This T cell receptor beta chain was recovered during a study of T cells expressing NK-cell markers. Germline-derived CDR1 and CDR2 are SGHTA and FQGNSA. CDR3 length: 14 amino acids. Libraries used 5'RACE template switching adding universal primer site and UMIs. TCRdb reprocessed the 5' RACE reads and reports one entry per CDR3 protein, with no DNA. The clone table shows 350,000 to 500,000 distinct CDR3 sequences, with the ten largest holding 7.3%. Sequences were obtained from blood T cells: a sorted CD56 or NKG2C T cell subset, CD4+ or CD8+ T cells, or bulk PBMC T cells (not recorded which). This TCR was sampled from a woman aged 18-69 years in good health. The chain has TRBV7-2 and TRBJ2-1; the D call of TRBD1 rests on TCRdb alone, since no DNA is present to check it. The CDR3 loop is CASSQGGGGFEQFF.